This TCR beta chain emerged from a study of memory CD4+ T cells and cytomegalovirus serostatus. Study-wide context: Healthy Belgian adult donors included several CMV-positive and 24 CMV-negative people.

The sort gate was single viable CD3+CD4+CD8-CD45RO+ cells for memory CD4+ T cells. In the authors' workflow: Out-of-frame sequences were removed, leaving roughly 2.1 million distinct TCRbeta sequences. The table came from immunoSEQ multiplex PCR; TCRdb's copy has only in-frame clones and leaves some out. V and J calls plus clone size are reproduced from that table; the DNA served to infer D and trimming. The sample includes roughly 86,000 clones, 80% of them seen just once. Looked up from germline, CDR1 is KGHSH and CDR2 is LQKENI. The CDR3 contains 14 residues. The V end was cut by 3 bases, the J end by 9 bases, with 15 bases between.

Specimen: memory CD4+ T cells from blood. The TCR comes from an adult in good health and CMV-seropositive. The chain has TRBV18 and TRBJ2-1; D not resolved. CDR3 DNA sequence: TGTGCCAGCTCACCTAGGACCCAGGCACCTGAGCAGTTCTTC. It translates to CASSPRTQAPEQFF.